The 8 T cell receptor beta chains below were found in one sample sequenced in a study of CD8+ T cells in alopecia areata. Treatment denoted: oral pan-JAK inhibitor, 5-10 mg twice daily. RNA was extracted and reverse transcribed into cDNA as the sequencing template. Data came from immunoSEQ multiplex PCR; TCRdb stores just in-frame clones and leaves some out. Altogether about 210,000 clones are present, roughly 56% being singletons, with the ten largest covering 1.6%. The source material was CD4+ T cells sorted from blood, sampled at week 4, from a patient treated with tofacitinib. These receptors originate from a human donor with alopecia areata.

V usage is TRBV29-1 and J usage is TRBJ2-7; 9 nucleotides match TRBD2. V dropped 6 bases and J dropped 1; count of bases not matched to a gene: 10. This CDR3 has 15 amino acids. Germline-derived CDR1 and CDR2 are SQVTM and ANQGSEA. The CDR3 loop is CSVIQTSGVSYEQYF. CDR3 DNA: TGCAGCGTGATCCAGACTAGCGGCGTATCCTACGAGCAGTACTTC.

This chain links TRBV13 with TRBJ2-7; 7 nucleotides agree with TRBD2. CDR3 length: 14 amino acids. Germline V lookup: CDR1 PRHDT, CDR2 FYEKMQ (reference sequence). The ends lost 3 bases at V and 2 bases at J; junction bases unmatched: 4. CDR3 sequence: CASSFRLAPYEQYF. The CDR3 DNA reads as TGTGCCAGCAGCTTTCGACTAGCCCCCTACGAGCAGTACTTC.

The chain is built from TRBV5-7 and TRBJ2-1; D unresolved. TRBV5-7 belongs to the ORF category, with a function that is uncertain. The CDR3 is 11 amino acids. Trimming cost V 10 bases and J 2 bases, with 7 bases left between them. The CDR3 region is CAFRAYNEQFF. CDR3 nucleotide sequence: TGTGCCTTCCGGGCCTACAATGAGCAGTTCTTC.

The CDR3 DNA reads as TGTGCCACCAACTCTCAGGGGCCCCGGAATCAGCCCCAGCATTTT. Protein sequence: CATNSQGPRNQPQHF. This sequence joins TRBV10-3 and TRBJ1-5, with a tentative D call TRBD1 (6 bases). This CDR3 comprises 15 residues. V was pared by 10 bases and J by 4 bases, with 20 bases between. Germline V gene sequence: CDR1 ENHRY, CDR2 SYGVKD.

Written as DNA, the CDR3 is TGTGCCAGCAGCTTGGGGGGAGCCCAGCCGGTTTCACCCCTCCACTTT. Protein sequence: CASSLGGAQPVSPLHF. The chain has TRBV5-6 and TRBJ1-6; D ambiguous. The CDR3 sequence is 16 residues long. With 0 bases removed from V and 9 bases from J, the gap between germline ends came to 16 bases. Germline CDR1 is SGHDT and CDR2 is YYEEEE.

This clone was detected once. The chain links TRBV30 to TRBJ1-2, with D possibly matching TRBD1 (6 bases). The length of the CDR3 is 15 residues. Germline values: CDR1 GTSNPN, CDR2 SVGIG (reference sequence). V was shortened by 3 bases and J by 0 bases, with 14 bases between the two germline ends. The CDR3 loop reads CAWRRGDTANYGYTF. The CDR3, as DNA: TGTGCCTGGAGAAGGGGGGACACCGCTAACTATGGCTACACCTTC.

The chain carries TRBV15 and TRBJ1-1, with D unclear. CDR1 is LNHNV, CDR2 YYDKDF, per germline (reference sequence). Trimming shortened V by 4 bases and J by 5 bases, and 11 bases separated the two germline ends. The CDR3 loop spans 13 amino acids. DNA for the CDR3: TGTGCCACCAGCAAAGGTAGCCCGACTGAAGCTTTCTTT. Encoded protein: CATSKGSPTEAFF.

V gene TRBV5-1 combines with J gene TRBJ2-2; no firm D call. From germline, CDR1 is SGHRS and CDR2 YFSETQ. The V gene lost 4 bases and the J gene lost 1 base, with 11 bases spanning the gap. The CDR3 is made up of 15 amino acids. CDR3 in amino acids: CASSTLSGNTGELFF. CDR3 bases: TGCGCCAGCAGCACACTGTCAGGGAACACCGGGGAGCTGTTTTTT.